This entry lists 3 T cell receptor beta chains sequenced from one sample in a study of blood T cell repertoires in COVID-19. TCRdb's table, derived via immunoSEQ multiplex PCR, lists solely in-frame clones and lacks some. Among approximately 70,000 clones, around 90% were seen once, and the ten largest hold under 15%. Sequenced input: peripheral blood. These receptors came from a human donor with active COVID-19. The donor label of this sample is uncertain.

The chain is built from TRBV21-1 and TRBJ1-4. TRBV21-1 is marked as a pseudogene. The CDR3 is 12 residues long. As DNA, the CDR3 is TGTGCCAGCGGCCGAGGGAAAGAAAAACTGTTTTTT. Translation gives CASGRGKEKLFF.

CDR3 bases: TGTGCCAGCAGTTATCGGCGGTCGAACACTGAAGCTTTCTTT. Translating gives CASSYRRSNTEAFF. This chain connects TRBV6-2 or TRBV6-3 to TRBJ1-1; D uncertain. The CDR3 runs to 14 residues. Germline V gene data show CDR1 as MNHEY and CDR2 as SVGEGT. Trimming left V 3 bases short and J 1 base short, with 9 bases between.

The chain combines TRBV25-1 with TRBJ1-6, with 7 bases aligning to TRBD1. The CDR3 runs to 14 residues. Germline V CDR1 and CDR2: MGHDK, SYGVNS. Trimming removed 6 bases from V and 7 bases from J; junction bases left unmatched: 6. The CDR3: CASRLGTENSPLHF. CDR3 nucleotides: TGTGCCAGCAGACTCGGGACAGAAAATTCACCCCTCCACTTT.